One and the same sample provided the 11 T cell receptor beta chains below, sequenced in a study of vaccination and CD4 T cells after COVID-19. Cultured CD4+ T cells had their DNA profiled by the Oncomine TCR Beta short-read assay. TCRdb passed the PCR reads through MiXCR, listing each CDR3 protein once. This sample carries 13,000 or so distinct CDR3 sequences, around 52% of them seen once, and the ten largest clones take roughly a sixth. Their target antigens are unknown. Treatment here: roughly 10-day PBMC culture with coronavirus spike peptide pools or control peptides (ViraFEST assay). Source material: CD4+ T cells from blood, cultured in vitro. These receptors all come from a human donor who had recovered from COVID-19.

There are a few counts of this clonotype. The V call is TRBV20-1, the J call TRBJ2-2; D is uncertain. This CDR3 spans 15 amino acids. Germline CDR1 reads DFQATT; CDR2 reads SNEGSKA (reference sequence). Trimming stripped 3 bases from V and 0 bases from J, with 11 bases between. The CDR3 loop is CSARVPRANTGELFF. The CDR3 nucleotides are TGCAGTGCTAGGGTACCCCGGGCGAACACCGGGGAGCTGTTTTTT.

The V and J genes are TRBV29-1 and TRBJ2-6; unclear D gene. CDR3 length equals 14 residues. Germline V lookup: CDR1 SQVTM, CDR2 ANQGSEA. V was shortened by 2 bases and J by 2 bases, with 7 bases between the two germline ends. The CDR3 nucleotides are TGCAGCGTTGAAAGGGTCCCTGGGGCCAACGTCCTGACTTTC. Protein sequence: CSVERVPGANVLTF.

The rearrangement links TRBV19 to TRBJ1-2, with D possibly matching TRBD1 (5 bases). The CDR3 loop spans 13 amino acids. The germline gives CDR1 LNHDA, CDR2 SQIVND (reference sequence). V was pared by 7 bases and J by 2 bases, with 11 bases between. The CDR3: CASTPGLNYGYTF. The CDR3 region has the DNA TGTGCCAGTACCCCAGGGCTCAACTATGGCTACACCTTC.

This chain's CDR3 is CASSRRLGADDGYTF. The CDR3, as DNA: TGTGCCAGCAGCCGCCGGTTGGGGGCGGATGATGGCTACACCTTC. The J gene is TRBJ1-2, the V gene TRBV6-2 or TRBV6-3; D possibly corresponds to TRBD1 (6 bases). CDR1 and CDR2 (germline): MNHEY, SVGEGT. The CDR3 has 15 residues. The V gene lost 6 bases and the J gene lost 6 bases, with 20 bases spanning the gap.

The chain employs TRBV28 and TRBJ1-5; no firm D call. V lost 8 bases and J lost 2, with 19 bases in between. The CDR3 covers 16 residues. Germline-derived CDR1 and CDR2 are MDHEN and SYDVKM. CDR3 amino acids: CASRRSRLSGNQPQHF. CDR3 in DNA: TGTGCCAGCCGCCGATCTCGGCTTAGCGGCAATCAGCCCCAGCATTTT.

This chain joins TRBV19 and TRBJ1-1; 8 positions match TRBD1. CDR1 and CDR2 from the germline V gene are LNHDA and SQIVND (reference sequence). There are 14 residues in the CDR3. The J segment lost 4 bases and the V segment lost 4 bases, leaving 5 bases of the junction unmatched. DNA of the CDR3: TGTGCCAGTAGTACCGACAGGGGTAGCACTGAAGCTTTCTTT. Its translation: CASSTDRGSTEAFF.

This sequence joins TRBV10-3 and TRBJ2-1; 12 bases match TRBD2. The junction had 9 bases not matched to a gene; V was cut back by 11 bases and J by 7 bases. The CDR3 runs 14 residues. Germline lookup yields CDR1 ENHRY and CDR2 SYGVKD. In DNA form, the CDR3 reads TGTGCCTCACGACTAGCGGGAGAGGTGAATGAGCAGTTCTTC. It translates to CASRLAGEVNEQFF.

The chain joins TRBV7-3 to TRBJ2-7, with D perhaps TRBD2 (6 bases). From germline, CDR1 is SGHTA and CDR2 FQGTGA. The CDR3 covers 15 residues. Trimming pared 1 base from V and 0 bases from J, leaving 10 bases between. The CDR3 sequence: CASSLMGGSSYEQYF. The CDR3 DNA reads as TGTGCCAGCAGCTTAATGGGGGGAAGCTCCTACGAGCAGTACTTC.

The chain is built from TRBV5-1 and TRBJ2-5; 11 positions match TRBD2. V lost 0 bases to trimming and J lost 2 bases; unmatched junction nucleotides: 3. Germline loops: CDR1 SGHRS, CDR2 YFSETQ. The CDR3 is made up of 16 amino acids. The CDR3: CASSLGLAGRQETQYF. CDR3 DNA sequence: TGCGCCAGCAGCTTGGGACTAGCGGGGAGACAAGAGACCCAGTACTTC.

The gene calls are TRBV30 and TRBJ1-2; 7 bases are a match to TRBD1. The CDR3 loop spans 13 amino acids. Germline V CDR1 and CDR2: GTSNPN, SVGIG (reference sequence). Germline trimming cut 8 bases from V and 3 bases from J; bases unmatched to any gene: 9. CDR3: CASLRDSYYGYTF. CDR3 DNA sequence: TGTGCCAGCCTCCGGGACAGCTACTATGGCTACACCTTC.

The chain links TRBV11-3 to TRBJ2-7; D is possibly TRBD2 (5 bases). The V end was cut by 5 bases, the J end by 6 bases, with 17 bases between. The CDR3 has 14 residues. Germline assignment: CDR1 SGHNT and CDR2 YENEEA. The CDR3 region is CASSATPWTGEQYF. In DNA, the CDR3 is TGTGCCAGCAGCGCAACACCCTGGACTGGCGAGCAGTACTTC.